A selection of T cell receptor beta chains follows, all from one sample in a study of T cell responses to AZD1222 COVID-19 vaccine. Libraries were prepared by immunoSEQ multiplex PCR; TCRdb keeps only in-frame clonotypes and omits some of them. The table shows 95,000 to 120,000 clones, with approximately 90% occurring only once. The material was peripheral blood, obtained on day 0 of MenACWY control vaccination. The source is an adult in good health. Both conserved end residues are part of each CDR3. Each record gives: clone size, J gene, V gene, D gene, CDR3 protein. A D gene is named only where the DNA matches it firmly. Clone size is not always given. Where it is, it says once, few, many or a class for expanded clones.

- TRBJ2-6 TRBV28 - CASTGGHSGANVLTF
- TRBJ1-2 TRBV30 - CAWSVLGRGGGYTF
once TRBJ2-1 TRBV27 - CASSLIWGNPYNEQFF
- TRBJ1-2 TRBV5-4 - CASSLKGSGYGYTF
- TRBJ1-2 TRBV27 TRBD1 CASSSPDRIHGYTF
- TRBJ2-3 TRBV3-1/TRBV3-2 - CASSQGGRTLPDTQYF
once TRBJ1-2 TRBV29-1 - CSVEESSVGAYGYTF
- TRBJ1-3 TRBV23-1 - CASSLGDNRSGNTIYF
- TRBJ1-1 TRBV7-6 - CASSPPGVTGTEAFF
- TRBJ1-1 TRBV12-3/TRBV12-4 - CASSFQGSKAFF
- TRBJ1-5 TRBV4-1 - CASSQFPTGPQPQHF
- TRBJ1-2 TRBV6-5 - CASRPWTAYGYTF
- TRBJ2-5 TRBV5-1 - CASRAGDAGETQYF
- TRBJ1-1 TRBV19 TRBD1 CASIDRGLGTEAFF
- TRBJ2-7 TRBV2 TRBD1 CASLGTGGADEQYF
- TRBJ1-5 TRBV5-6 TRBD1 CASTLGQGRQPQHF
- TRBJ1-4 TRBV18 - CASSPPPQGTNEKLFF
- TRBJ1-4 TRBV2 TRBD1 CASDREANEKLFF
- TRBJ1-2 TRBV5-1 - CASSFKGPNYTF
- TRBJ1-5 TRBV12-5 - CASGPDSNQPQHF
medium-sized TRBJ2-7 TRBV7-8 - CASSPIDRGYEQYF
- TRBJ1-2 TRBV5-4 - CASSLDTYGYTF
once TRBJ2-2 TRBV29-1 - CSVESGAVTGELFF
- TRBJ2-1 TRBV5-4 - CASSYKIGQAGNEQFF
- TRBJ1-5 TRBV12-3/TRBV12-4 - CASSFTLQPQHF
- TRBJ2-3 TRBV6-4 - CASSDSADTQYF
- TRBJ2-1 TRBV6-5 - CASSYSSAEQFF
- TRBJ2-5 TRBV5-1 - CASSRYGQQETQYF
- TRBJ1-2 TRBV10-2 TRBD1 CASRGYTGTGLSYGYTF
- TRBJ2-1 TRBV6-5 TRBD2 CASSFRNSGGAREQFF
- TRBJ2-5 TRBV6-2/TRBV6-3 - CASSYSTRVSETQYF
- TRBJ2-7 TRBV12-3/TRBV12-4 - CASSRLTNEQYF
- TRBJ2-7 TRBV2 - CASSPRDTPYEQYF
- TRBJ2-2 TRBV10-1 - CASREQGTGELFF
- TRBJ1-2 TRBV2 TRBD1 CASSGTGGPYGYTF
- TRBJ2-3 TRBV21-1 - CASSKEGLDTQYF
- TRBJ1-2 TRBV5-1 - CASSLETGNYGYTF
- TRBJ1-2 TRBV7-9 TRBD1 CASSLGDQGAYGGYTF
- TRBJ2-1 TRBV5-8 TRBD2 CASSFERGGPNEQFF
- TRBJ1-4 TRBV4-3 - CASSQGGFATNEKLFF
- TRBJ2-1 TRBV4-1 TRBD1 CASSQPGQGSYNEQFF
- TRBJ1-1 TRBV2 - CASSETGWTEAFF
- TRBJ1-6 TRBV6-8 - CASSSQSSYNSPLHF
- TRBJ2-7 TRBV5-1 TRBD2 CASSLALAGDEQYF
- TRBJ1-1 TRBV9 - CASSPRRDYTEAFF